The next 8 T cell receptor beta chains were all read from a single sample in a study of blood T cell repertoires in COVID-19 (TCRdb year 2020). Receptor amplification or capture employed the immunoSEQ multiplex PCR assay. What TCRdb holds here is the immuneACCESS table cut down to in-frame rearrangements. Part of the clones is not present; checked against another copy, under half of the missing clones reflect an unresolved V gene, and the others are unexplained. This sample comprises 300,000 to 450,000 clones, about 90% of them detected only once. The top ten clones comprise 1.3% of the sample. The specimen sequenced was PBMCs or T cells enriched from blood (not recorded which). Receptor source: a man aged 25 to 40 who had recovered from COVID-19.

The V gene is TRBV2, the J gene TRBJ1-5; D is ambiguous. The CDR3 totals 16 residues. Trimming stripped 7 bases from V and 4 bases from J, with 20 bases between. The germline V gene has CDR1 SNHLY and CDR2 FYNNEI. CDR3: CASMARQGSQNQPQHF. For the CDR3, the DNA is TGTGCCAGCATGGCCCGACAAGGTTCTCAAAATCAGCCCCAGCATTTT.

This chain links TRBV11-2 with TRBJ2-3; 8 positions agree with TRBD2. Germline-derived CDR1 and CDR2 are SGHAT and FQNNGV. The J segment lost 1 base and the V segment lost 0 bases, leaving 3 bases of the junction unmatched. The CDR3 is 16 amino acids. The CDR3 reads CASSLEAGVGTDTQYF. The CDR3 DNA follows: TGTGCCAGCAGCTTAGAAGCGGGGGTTGGCACAGATACGCAGTATTTT.

This chain links TRBV6-2 or TRBV6-3 with TRBJ2-3; D might be TRBD2 (6 bases). V was clipped by 2 bases and J by 0 bases, with 12 bases between them. CDR1 is MNHEY and CDR2 is SVGEGT in the germline V gene. This CDR3 has 16 residues. The CDR3 loop is CASSYGAGSSTDTQYF. The CDR3 DNA follows: TGTGCCAGCAGTTACGGGGCGGGGAGTAGCACAGATACGCAGTATTTT.

The chain joins TRBV12-3 or TRBV12-4 to TRBJ2-1; D ambiguous. CDR3 length: 11 amino acids. Deletions cut 5 bases from V and 4 bases from J, with 3 bases between. The CDR3 loop is CASSIYNEQFF. CDR3 DNA sequence: TGTGCCAGCAGTATATACAATGAGCAGTTCTTC.

The chain carries TRBV25-1 and TRBJ2-1; possible D gene TRBD1, 6 bases. V was shortened by 1 base and J by 10 bases, with 8 bases between the two germline ends. Germline CDR1 MGHDK, CDR2 SYGVNS. CDR3 size: 12 residues. CDR3 sequence: CASSEWGLEQFF. The CDR3 region has the DNA TGTGCCAGCAGTGAATGGGGGCTAGAGCAGTTCTTC.

The chain recombines TRBV5-1 with TRBJ1-5; D is ambiguous. The V and J ends lost 0 bases and 1 base respectively, with 5 bases between them. CDR1 and CDR2 from the germline V gene are SGHRS and YFSETQ. This CDR3 comprises 14 residues. The CDR3 DNA is TGCGCCAGCAGCTTGGACACAAGCAATCAGCCCCAGCATTTT. This translates into CASSLDTSNQPQHF.

Remarks on this clone: No conserved phenylalanine or tryptophan ends this CDR3, so it is likely a read error. Because the CDR3's place on the DNA is in doubt, the DNA is left out and the CDR3 is given as listed by TCRdb. V usage is TRBV7-9 and J usage is TRBJ1-1; no check of the table's D call, TRBD1, against the DNA was made. CDR1 is SEHNR and CDR2 is FQNEAQ in the germline V gene (reference sequence). The CDR3 totals 9 residues, both ends included. The CDR3 region is CASSADRVV.

The V gene is TRBV10-3, the J gene TRBJ1-2, with a tentative D call TRBD1 (6 bases). The CDR3 is 14 amino acids. The germline V gene encodes CDR1 ENHRY and CDR2 SYGVKD. V was trimmed by 3 bases and J by 4 bases, leaving 12 bases between them. The DNA for the CDR3 is TGTGCCATCAGTGATTCCGGACAGCGCTATGGCTACACCTTC. Encoded protein: CAISDSGQRYGYTF.